Listed below are T cell receptor beta chains from one sample, sequenced in a study of a mutant IDH1 vaccine in newly diagnosed glioma. Clones were read by immunoSEQ multiplex PCR, and TCRdb kept only the in-frame ones, dropping some. The sample holds tens of thousands of clones; approximately 75% are singletons and the top ten take approximately 5.6%. Their antigens are not known. Material: PBMCs, obtained from a glioma patient whose treatment included an IDH1 peptide vaccine. The receptors shown here come from a middle-aged man with glioma. The CDR3 runs from the conserved cysteine through the conserved F or W. A D gene is named only where the DNA matches it firmly. A row's size may be missing; if present it is once, few, many or a size class.

j_gene: TRBJ2-3; abundance: few; v_gene: TRBV29-1; d_gene: -; CDR3nt: TGCAGCGTTGTACGATATAGGGACCGTGATACGCAGTATTTT; CDR3aa: CSVVRYRDRDTQYF
j_gene: TRBJ2-3; abundance: -; v_gene: TRBV7-2; d_gene: TRBD2; CDR3nt: TGTGCCAGCAGCTTAACCCTGACTAGCGGGAGTCGAGATACGCAGTATTTT; CDR3aa: CASSLTLTSGSRDTQYF
j_gene: TRBJ1-2; abundance: few; v_gene: TRBV19; d_gene: -; CDR3nt: TGTGCCAGTACCAGCGCCGCCACGATTTATGGCTACACCTTC; CDR3aa: CASTSAATIYGYTF
j_gene: TRBJ2-4; abundance: -; v_gene: TRBV4-3; d_gene: TRBD2; CDR3nt: TGCGCCAGCAGCCAAGATGGGAGCGGGGGGGCCAAAAACATTCAGTACTTC; CDR3aa: CASSQDGSGGAKNIQYF
j_gene: TRBJ2-1; abundance: -; v_gene: TRBV6-6; d_gene: -; CDR3nt: TGTGCCAGCAGCTATAGAGCCTACAATGAGCAGTTCTTC; CDR3aa: CASSYRAYNEQFF
j_gene: TRBJ1-1; abundance: -; v_gene: TRBV4-2; d_gene: TRBD1; CDR3nt: TGTGCCAGCAGCCAAGAGGGACAGGGGGCGCGGGTAGCTTTCTTT; CDR3aa: CASSQEGQGARVAFF
j_gene: TRBJ2-3; abundance: -; v_gene: TRBV4-2; d_gene: -; CDR3nt: TGTGCCAGCAGCCAAGGGCCCACAGATACGCAGTATTTT; CDR3aa: CASSQGPTDTQYF
j_gene: TRBJ2-5; abundance: -; v_gene: TRBV2; d_gene: TRBD1; CDR3nt: TGTGCCAGCAGTGAAGGGACAGGGGCCCAAGAGACCCAGTACTTC; CDR3aa: CASSEGTGAQETQYF
j_gene: TRBJ2-3; abundance: -; v_gene: TRBV19; d_gene: TRBD1; CDR3nt: TGTGCCAGTAGTATCGCCAGGGGGTACGGCACAGATACGCAGTATTTT; CDR3aa: CASSIARGYGTDTQYF
j_gene: TRBJ2-7; abundance: -; v_gene: TRBV5-6; d_gene: -; CDR3nt: TGTGCCAGCAGCTCGGAGGGCCTCCCGGGAGAGCAGTACTTC; CDR3aa: CASSSEGLPGEQYF
j_gene: TRBJ1-1; abundance: -; v_gene: TRBV9; d_gene: TRBD1; CDR3nt: TGTGCCAGCAGCGCCCTAGGGACAGGGAACACTGAAGCTTTCTTT; CDR3aa: CASSALGTGNTEAFF
j_gene: TRBJ2-1; abundance: -; v_gene: TRBV27; d_gene: -; CDR3nt: TGTGCCAGCACACAGACAGCACAACGGACTAATGAGCAGTTCTTC; CDR3aa: CASTQTAQRTNEQFF
j_gene: TRBJ2-7; abundance: once; v_gene: TRBV5-4; d_gene: -; CDR3nt: TGTGCCAGCAGCCTCGGGACGCCGACCTACGAGCAGTACTTC; CDR3aa: CASSLGTPTYEQYF
j_gene: TRBJ2-7; abundance: -; v_gene: TRBV7-9; d_gene: -; CDR3nt: TGTGCCAGCGGAGGACCGGCGGGCGAGCAGTACTTC; CDR3aa: CASGGPAGEQYF
j_gene: TRBJ2-5; abundance: -; v_gene: TRBV28; d_gene: -; CDR3nt: TGTGCCAGCAGTTTACCCACCACGCCTACAGGGTCAAATCAGGAAGTGACCCAGTACTTC; CDR3aa: CASSLPTTPTGSNQEVTQYF
j_gene: TRBJ1-5; abundance: -; v_gene: TRBV5-1; d_gene: -; CDR3nt: TGCGCCAGCAGCTTGGCGGGACTAGGCAATCAGCCCCAGCATTTT; CDR3aa: CASSLAGLGNQPQHF
j_gene: TRBJ1-5; abundance: -; v_gene: TRBV25-1; d_gene: -; CDR3nt: TGTGCCAGCAGCCCGAACGTGGGCATTAGCAATCAGCCCCAGCATTTT; CDR3aa: CASSPNVGISNQPQHF
j_gene: TRBJ2-1; abundance: few; v_gene: TRBV21-1; d_gene: -; CDR3nt: TGTGCCAGCAGCGTCCGGGACAGGGCTTCCTACAATGAGCAGTTCTTC; CDR3aa: CASSVRDRASYNEQFF
j_gene: TRBJ2-7; abundance: -; v_gene: TRBV6-5; d_gene: -; CDR3nt: TGTGCCAGCAGTTACAGCGGCCTGTACGAGCAGTACTTC; CDR3aa: CASSYSGLYEQYF
j_gene: TRBJ2-6; abundance: -; v_gene: TRBV15; d_gene: -; CDR3nt: TGTGCCACCAGCAGACCCCGGACAGTCTCTGGGGCCAACGTCCTGACTTTC; CDR3aa: CATSRPRTVSGANVLTF
j_gene: TRBJ1-1; abundance: few; v_gene: TRBV13; d_gene: -; CDR3nt: TGTGCCAGCAGCTTACTGGGTGGGGCTGAAGCTTTCTTT; CDR3aa: CASSLLGGAEAFF
j_gene: TRBJ1-5; abundance: -; v_gene: TRBV15; d_gene: -; CDR3nt: TGTGCCACCAGCAGTGCCGAAGCAGGATTTAGAAGTCGTCAGCCCCAGCATTTT; CDR3aa: CATSSAEAGFRSRQPQHF
j_gene: TRBJ2-1; abundance: few; v_gene: TRBV7-7; d_gene: -; CDR3nt: TGTGCTAGCAGCTTATCGGGGACCCGCAGCTTCAATGAGCAGTTCTTC; CDR3aa: CASSLSGTRSFNEQFF
j_gene: TRBJ2-7; abundance: once; v_gene: TRBV15; d_gene: TRBD2; CDR3nt: TGTGCCACCAGCCGGCGGGAGGGCCACGAGCAGTACTTC; CDR3aa: CATSRREGHEQYF
j_gene: TRBJ2-5; abundance: -; v_gene: TRBV10-3; d_gene: -; CDR3nt: TGTGCCATCAGTGAGTCGCGAACAGGGCTATGGGGGACCCAGTACTTC; CDR3aa: CAISESRTGLWGTQYF
j_gene: TRBJ2-2; abundance: -; v_gene: TRBV5-1; d_gene: TRBD2; CDR3nt: TGCGCCAGCAGCTTGGATCTAGCGGGGTACGGGGGCACCGGGGAGCTGTTTTTT; CDR3aa: CASSLDLAGYGGTGELFF
j_gene: TRBJ1-3; abundance: -; v_gene: TRBV9; d_gene: -; CDR3nt: TGTGCCAGCAGTGCGGACAGCTACTCTGGAAACACCATATATTTT; CDR3aa: CASSADSYSGNTIYF